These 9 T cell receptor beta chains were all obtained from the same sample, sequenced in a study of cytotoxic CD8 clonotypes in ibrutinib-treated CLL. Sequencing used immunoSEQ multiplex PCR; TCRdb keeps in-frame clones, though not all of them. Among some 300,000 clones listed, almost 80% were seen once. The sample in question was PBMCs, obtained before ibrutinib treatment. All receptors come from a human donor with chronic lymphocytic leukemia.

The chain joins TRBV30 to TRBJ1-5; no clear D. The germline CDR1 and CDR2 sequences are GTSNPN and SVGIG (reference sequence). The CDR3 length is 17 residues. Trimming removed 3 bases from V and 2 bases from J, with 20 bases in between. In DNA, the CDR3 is TGTGCCTGGAGACCTAAAACTCGGTTTCGGGGCAATCAGCCCCAGCATTTT. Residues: CAWRPKTRFRGNQPQHF.

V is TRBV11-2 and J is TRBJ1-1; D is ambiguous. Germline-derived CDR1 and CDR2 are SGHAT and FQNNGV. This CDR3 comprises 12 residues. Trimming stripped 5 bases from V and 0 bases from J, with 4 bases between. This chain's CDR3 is CASSQMNTEAFF. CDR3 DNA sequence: TGTGCCAGCAGCCAGATGAACACTGAAGCTTTCTTT. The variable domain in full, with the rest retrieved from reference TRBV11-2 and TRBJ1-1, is EAGVAQSPRYKIIEKRQSVAFWCNPISGHATLYWYQQILGQGPKLLIQFQNNGVVDDSQLPKDRFSAERLKGVDSTLKIQPAKLEDSAVYLCASSQMNTEAFFGQGTRLTVV.

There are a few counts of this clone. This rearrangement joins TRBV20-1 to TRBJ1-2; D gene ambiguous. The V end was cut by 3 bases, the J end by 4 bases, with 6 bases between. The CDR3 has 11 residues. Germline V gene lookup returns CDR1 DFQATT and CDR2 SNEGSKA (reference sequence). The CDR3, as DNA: TGCAGTGCTAGTGGGTTCTATGGCTACACCTTC. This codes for CSASGFYGYTF.

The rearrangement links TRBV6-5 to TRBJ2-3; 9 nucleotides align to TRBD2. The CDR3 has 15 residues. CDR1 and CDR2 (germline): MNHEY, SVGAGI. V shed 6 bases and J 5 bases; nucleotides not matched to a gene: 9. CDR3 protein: CASRLIAGVLDTQYF. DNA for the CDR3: TGTGCCAGCAGGCTTATAGCGGGAGTGTTAGATACGCAGTATTTT.

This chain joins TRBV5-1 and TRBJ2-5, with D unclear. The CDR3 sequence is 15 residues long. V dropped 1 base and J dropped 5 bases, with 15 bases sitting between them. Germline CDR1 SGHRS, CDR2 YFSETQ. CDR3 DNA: TGCGCCAGCAGCTTGACGGCACTCCCGGCGGAGACCCAGTACTTC. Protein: CASSLTALPAETQYF.

CDR3 DNA sequence: TGTGCCAGCAGCTCCGGGACTAGCGTCAATGAGCAGTTCTTC. Amino acids: CASSSGTSVNEQFF. This rearrangement joins TRBV11-3 to TRBJ2-1; 10 bases are a match to TRBD2. V lost 4 bases and J lost 6; bases outside the gene matches: 3. The CDR3 runs 14 residues. Germline loops: CDR1 SGHNT, CDR2 YENEEA. Using reference TRBV11-3 and TRBJ2-1 for the parts outside the CDR3, the full variable domain is EAGVVQSPRYKIIEKKQPVAFWCNPISGHNTLYWYLQNLGQGPELLIRYENEEAVDDSQLPKDRFSAERLKGVDSTLKIQPAELGDSAVYLCASSSGTSVNEQFFGPGTRLTVL.

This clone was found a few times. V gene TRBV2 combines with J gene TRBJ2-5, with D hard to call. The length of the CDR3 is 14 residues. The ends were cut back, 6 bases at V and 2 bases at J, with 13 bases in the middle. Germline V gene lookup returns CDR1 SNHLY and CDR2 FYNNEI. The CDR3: CASRVLVGQETQYF. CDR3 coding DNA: TGTGCCAGCAGGGTTCTCGTTGGACAAGAGACCCAGTACTTC.

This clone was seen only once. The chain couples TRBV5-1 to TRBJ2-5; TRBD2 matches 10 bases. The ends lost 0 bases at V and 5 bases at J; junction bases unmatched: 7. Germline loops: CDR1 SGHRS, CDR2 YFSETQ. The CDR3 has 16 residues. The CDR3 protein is CASSLGLAGDEETQYF. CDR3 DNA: TGCGCCAGCAGCTTGGGTCTAGCGGGAGATGAGGAGACCCAGTACTTC.

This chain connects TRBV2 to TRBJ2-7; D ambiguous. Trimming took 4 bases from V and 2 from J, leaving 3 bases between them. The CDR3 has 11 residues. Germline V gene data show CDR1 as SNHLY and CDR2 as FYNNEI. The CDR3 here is CASSATYEQYF. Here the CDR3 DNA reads TGTGCCAGCAGTGCCACCTACGAGCAGTACTTC.